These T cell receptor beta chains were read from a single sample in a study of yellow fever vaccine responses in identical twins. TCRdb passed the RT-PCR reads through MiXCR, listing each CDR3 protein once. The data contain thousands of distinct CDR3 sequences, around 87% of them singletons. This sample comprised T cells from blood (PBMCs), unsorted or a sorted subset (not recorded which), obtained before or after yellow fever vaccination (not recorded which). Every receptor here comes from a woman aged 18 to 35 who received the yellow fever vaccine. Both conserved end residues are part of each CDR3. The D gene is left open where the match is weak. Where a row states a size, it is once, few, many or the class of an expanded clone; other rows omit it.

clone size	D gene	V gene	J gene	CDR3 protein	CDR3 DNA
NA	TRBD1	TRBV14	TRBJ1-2	CASSPPGQPFYTF	TGTGCCAGCAGTCCTCCGGGACAGCCATTCTACACCTTC
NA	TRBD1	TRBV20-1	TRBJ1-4	CSARDPGQGQEKLFF	TGCAGTGCTAGAGATCCGGGACAGGGACAGGAAAAACTGTTTTTT
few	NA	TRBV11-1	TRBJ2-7	CASSRRRPPYEQYF	TGTGCCAGCAGCCGACGCAGGCCCCCCTACGAGCAGTACTTC
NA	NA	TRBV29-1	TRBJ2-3	CSVEGQPRDTQYF	TGCAGCGTTGAGGGGCAGCCCAGAGATACGCAGTATTTT
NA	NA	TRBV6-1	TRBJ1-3	CASSGGQSGNTIYF	TGTGCCAGCAGTGGAGGACAGTCTGGAAACACCATATATTTT
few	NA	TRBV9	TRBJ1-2	CASSVEGPGVYGYTF	TGTGCCAGCAGCGTAGAGGGGCCGGGCGTCTATGGCTACACCTTC
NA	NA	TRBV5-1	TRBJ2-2	CASRRGTNTGELFF	TGCGCCAGCAGGCGCGGGACGAACACCGGGGAGCTGTTTTTT
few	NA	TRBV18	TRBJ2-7	CASSPPTLNSYEQYF	TGTGCCAGCTCACCACCGACTCTAAACTCCTACGAGCAGTACTTC
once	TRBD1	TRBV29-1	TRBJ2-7	CSVALTGGYEQYF	TGCAGCGTTGCCCTGACAGGGGGCTACGAGCAGTACTTC